This T cell receptor (beta chain) was obtained from a study of T cell repertoires in cytomegalovirus infection. Study summary: It can be stated that public TCR beta signatures indicated CMV infection as well as a matching HLA type.

TCRdb independently ran MiXCR on the reads; one entry per CDR3 protein. The table lists roughly 720,000 distinct CDR3 sequences, 35% of them singletons. This clonotype was counted between two and nine times. Its antigen is undetermined. Overall study findings and caveats: Across the ex vivo response, the dominant clonotypes were HLA-C-restricted CMV-specific TCR beta clonotypes. Public TCR beta family frequency separated CMV-and-HLA carriers, including in an independent cohort.

The germline gives CDR1 DFQATT, CDR2 SNEGSKA (reference sequence). This CDR3 is 14 amino acids long. The J segment lost 2 bases and the V segment lost 5 bases, leaving 5 bases of the junction unmatched. The TCR originated in a human donor in good health (CMV status not recorded). Some clones in this sample may be carry-over from other donors' samples. The chain couples TRBV20-1 to TRBJ2-7; 11 nucleotides line up with TRBD2. Input material: PBMCs. Here the CDR3 DNA reads TGCAGTGCTGGGATTAGCGGGAGGGCCTACGAGCAGTACTTC. Translation gives CSAGISGRAYEQYF.